The 6 T cell receptor beta chains below were found in one sample sequenced in a study of spatial heterogeneity in lung cancer. Study results and limitations: Counts of expanded alpha and beta TCRs within tumors tracked the tumor nonsynonymous mutation count.

The sample's time point: sample taken at primary tumor resection. One entry per CDR3 protein, called by TCRdb with MiXCR from the 5' RACE reads. The sample yields fewer than 20,000 distinct CDR3 sequences, 6% to 9% seen once. The antigens for these receptors are not known. The sample consisted of lung tumor tissue, taken at surgery. The origin of the receptors is a male donor with early-stage non-small cell lung cancer.

Ten or more counts support this clonotype. The chain links TRBV4-2 to TRBJ1-2; 7 bases align to TRBD1. CDR1 and CDR2 (germline): LGHNA, YNFKEQ. V was clipped by 4 bases and J by 0 bases; unmatched bases: 5. The CDR3 spans 15 residues. CDR3 sequence: CASSPDRAPNYGYTF. For the CDR3, the DNA is TGTGCCAGCAGCCCCGACAGGGCCCCTAACTATGGCTACACCTTC.

This clonotype occurred many times. This rearrangement joins TRBV7-3 to TRBJ1-1, with D unclear. The CDR3 is 13 residues long. Germline V gene data show CDR1 as SGHTA and CDR2 as FQGTGA. V was pared by 2 bases and J by 2 bases, with 6 bases between. In DNA, the CDR3 is TGTGCCAGCAGCTTACAACAAAACACTGAAGCTTTCTTT. The encoded protein is CASSLQQNTEAFF.

By sample share, this clonotype is large. This chain's CDR3 is CASSSKTGVLYEQYF. DNA for the CDR3: TGTGCCAGCAGCTCCAAGACAGGAGTACTCTACGAGCAGTACTTC. The chain links TRBV7-2 to TRBJ2-7, with D possibly TRBD1 on 6 matching bases. Germline V gene lookup returns CDR1 SGHTA and CDR2 FQGNSA. The CDR3 runs to 15 residues. V dropped 4 bases and J dropped 3 bases, with 16 bases sitting between them.

This clonotype was observed a handful of times. The rearrangement links TRBV10-3 to TRBJ2-3; D is possibly TRBD2 (6 bases). V was trimmed by 2 bases and J by 6 bases, leaving 9 bases between them. Germline V gene lookup returns CDR1 ENHRY and CDR2 SYGVKD. The CDR3 extends over 13 amino acids. CDR3 nucleotides: TGTGCCATCAGTGAGGGAGGGACGGATACGCAGTATTTT. Translating gives CAISEGGTDTQYF.

This clonotype has more than one count but fewer than ten. The chain couples TRBV12-3 or TRBV12-4 to TRBJ2-2; D perhaps matches TRBD2 (6 bases). V gave up 8 bases and J gave up 0 bases, with 10 bases separating them. The CDR3 extends over 14 amino acids. The CDR3 spells CASRERTNTGELFF. As DNA, the CDR3 is TGTGCCAGCCGGGAGCGGACGAACACCGGGGAGCTGTTTTTT.

V and J are TRBV4-1 and TRBJ2-7; D uncertain. The V end lost 0 bases, the J end lost 4 bases, and 16 bases lay between the germline ends. Germline V gene data show CDR1 as MGHRA and CDR2 as YSYEKL. The CDR3 has 16 amino acids. The CDR3 DNA follows: TGCGCCAGCAGCCAAGAAGTAGAACAGCCCATGTACGAGCAGTACTTC. The encoded protein is CASSQEVEQPMYEQYF.